One sample yielded the 24 T cell receptor beta chains listed below, sequenced in a study of T cells in Graves' hyperthyroidism and ophthalmopathy. Amplified TCR beta CDR3 regions came from RNA transcripts. HTBI primers drove first-round RT-PCR of the TCR CDR3. TCRdb processed the multiplex PCR reads anew with MiXCR; each CDR3 protein has one entry. Found here are hundreds of thousands of distinct CDR3 sequences, 45% of them singletons; the top ten hold about 7.7%. Sequenced: peripheral blood or thyroid tissue (not recorded which). These receptors were taken from an adult man with Graves' disease, either hyperthyroidism or ophthalmopathy (not recorded which).

There are many counts of this clonotype. CDR3 sequence (DNA): TGTGCCAACTCGGAAGCGAAAGAGACCCAGTACTTC. Translated, it gives CANSEAKETQYF. J is TRBJ2-5 and V is TRBV6-1; no clear D gene. The length of the CDR3 is 12 residues. The V and J ends lost 10 bases and 3 bases respectively, with 12 bases between them. From germline, CDR1 is MNHNS and CDR2 SASEGT.

The chain uses TRBV10-2 and TRBJ2-5; maybe TRBD1 (5 bases). This CDR3 contains 15 residues. The V end lost 7 bases, the J end lost 0 bases, and 15 bases lay between the germline ends. Per the germline V gene, CDR1 is WSHSY and CDR2 is SAAADI. The CDR3 nucleotides read TGCGCCAGCACTGGGGCCCCCAGTGACCAAGAGACCCAGTACTTC. This encodes CASTGAPSDQETQYF.

This clonotype was counted many times. The CDR3 region has the DNA TGTGCCAGCAGCCCAGGGACAGCCGAGCAGTACTTC. Translation: CASSPGTAEQYF. The chain joins TRBV7-2 to TRBJ2-7; TRBD1 matches at 7 bases. Germline CDR1 is SGHTA and CDR2 is FQGNSA. V trimming: 5 bases; J trimming: 6 bases; junction bases outside the gene matches: 4. The CDR3 runs 12 residues.

This clonotype was seen many times. The CDR3: CASSNSGVREKLFF. DNA for the CDR3: TGTGCCAGCAGTAACTCAGGGGTACGAGAAAAACTGTTTTTT. The V gene is TRBV28, the J gene TRBJ1-4; possibly TRBD1 for D (6 bases). The CDR3 covers 14 residues. Trimming took off 5 bases at V and 8 bases at J, with 15 bases between the two ends. The V gene's germline CDR1 is MDHEN and CDR2 SYDVKM.

Details on this clonotype: This sequence may be a read error, since a much larger clone differs from it by one base. Given the absence of the conserved phenylalanine or tryptophan at the CDR3 end, a read error is likely. The chain has TRBV15 and TRBJ1-1; D remains unclear. The CDR3 has 15 residues. V was cut by 3 bases and J by 3 bases, with 14 bases left in between. CDR1 is LNHNV, CDR2 YYDKDF, per germline (reference sequence). CDR3 DNA sequence: TGTGCCACCAGCAGGATGGGAGGGCTCGACACTGAAGCTTTCCTT. Translation: CATSRMGGLDTEAFL.

The chain uses TRBV12-3 or TRBV12-4 and TRBJ2-7; 10 positions agree with TRBD2. CDR3 length: 14 amino acids. After removal of 8 bases from V and 0 bases from J, the junction contained 4 bases not matched to a gene. In DNA, the CDR3 is TGTGCCAGCGGGACTAGCGCCAGCTCCTACGAGCAGTACTTC. Encoded protein: CASGTSASSYEQYF.

This clonotype showed up many times. The chain joins TRBV9 to TRBJ1-5; TRBD1 is a possible D gene (6 bases). The V end lost 7 bases, the J end lost 5 bases, and 10 bases lay between the germline ends. The CDR3 covers 12 residues. CDR1 and CDR2 (germline): SGDLS, YYNGEE. The CDR3 sequence: CASLWGHQPQHF. The CDR3 DNA sequence: TGTGCCAGCCTTTGGGGGCATCAGCCCCAGCATTTT.

This sequence joins TRBV7-9 and TRBJ2-7; maybe TRBD1 (6 bases). The CDR3 covers 14 residues. V lost 5 bases, J lost 0 bases, and 11 bases lay in between. The germline gives CDR1 SEHNR, CDR2 FQNEAQ (reference sequence). CDR3 sequence: CASSDRGTSYEQYF. The CDR3 DNA reads as TGTGCCAGCAGCGATAGGGGGACCTCCTACGAGCAGTACTTC.

This clonotype was observed many times. The chain joins TRBV15 to TRBJ1-1, with a possible D match to TRBD1 (6 bases). This CDR3 comprises 13 residues. V gave up 8 bases and J gave up 1 base, with 11 bases separating them. CDR1 and CDR2 (germline): LNHNV, YYDKDF (reference sequence). CDR3 in amino acids: CATSGQPNTEAFF. CDR3 coding DNA: TGTGCCACCTCTGGACAGCCGAACACTGAAGCTTTCTTT.

Ten or more counts support this clonotype. This chain connects TRBV20-1 to TRBJ1-1, with no clear D. Looked up from germline, CDR1 is DFQATT and CDR2 is SNEGSKA (reference sequence). This CDR3 is 14 amino acids long. Trimming took 4 bases from V and 1 from J, leaving 13 bases between them. CDR3 sequence reads: CSATPMRTNTEAFF. The DNA for the CDR3 is TGCAGTGCTACACCAATGCGTACGAACACTGAAGCTTTCTTT.

The V and J genes are TRBV11-1 and TRBJ2-1, with D uncertain. Germline V gene lookup returns CDR1 SGHAT and CDR2 FQDESV (reference sequence). Trimming removed 5 bases from V and 9 bases from J, with 17 bases in between. The CDR3 contains 14 residues. In DNA, the CDR3 is TGTGCCAGCAGCACAAGCACCGGGTTGGCTGAGCAGTTCTTC. This encodes CASSTSTGLAEQFF.

The V call is TRBV11-2, the J call TRBJ1-3; no clear D. CDR3 size: 15 residues. CDR1 SGHAT and CDR2 FQNNGV come from the germline V gene. The V gene lost 0 bases and the J gene lost 4 bases, with 10 bases spanning the gap. CDR3 sequence: CASSLDVQPGNTIYF. DNA of the CDR3: TGTGCCAGCAGCTTAGATGTCCAGCCCGGAAACACCATATATTTT.

In this sample, this clonotype turned up once. The V gene is TRBV4-3, the J gene TRBJ1-1; the D gene is possibly TRBD1 (6 bases). The CDR3 has 15 residues. V shed 4 bases and J shed 4 bases, with 16 bases lying between them. CDR1 LGHNA and CDR2 YSLEER come from the germline V gene. CDR3 amino acids: CASSPGVGGSTEAFF. CDR3 nucleotides: TGCGCCAGCAGCCCGGGAGTAGGGGGGAGCACTGAAGCTTTCTTT.

This clonotype was picked up a small number of times. The junction departs from germline at one end; a sequencing error may be responsible. V usage is TRBV7-2 and J usage is TRBJ2-2, with TRBD2 matching over 9 bases. CDR1 and CDR2 from the germline V gene are SGHTA and FQGNSA. This CDR3 is built from 16 residues. CDR3 nucleotide sequence: TGCGCCAGCAGCCCCCGGATAGCGGGAGCCACCGGGGAGCTGTTTTTT. The encoded protein is CASSPRIAGATGELFF.

This clonotype has only a few counts. The V and J genes are TRBV7-9 and TRBJ1-5; TRBD1 is a possible D gene (6 bases). The CDR3 has 16 amino acids. V was clipped by 5 bases and J by 2 bases, with 16 bases between them. Germline values: CDR1 SEHNR, CDR2 FQNEAQ (reference sequence). CDR3 DNA: TGTGCCAGCAGCCCCGAGGGGGGTGAGGGCAATCAGCCCCAGCATTTT. Its translation is CASSPEGGEGNQPQHF.

For the CDR3, the DNA is TGTGCCAGCAGTGTCACATTGTACCAAGAGACCCAGTACTTC. This gives the protein CASSVTLYQETQYF. The chain couples TRBV12-3 or TRBV12-4 to TRBJ2-5; D uncertain. Trimming took 5 bases from V and 0 from J, leaving 10 bases between them. The CDR3 is 14 residues long.

This clonotype was seen repeatedly, ten times or more. V usage is TRBV15 and J usage is TRBJ1-2; TRBD1 might be the D (6 bases). This CDR3 has 14 residues. The V gene lost 5 bases and the J gene lost 8 bases, with 18 bases spanning the gap. Germline V gene lookup returns CDR1 LNHNV and CDR2 YYDKDF (reference sequence). DNA for the CDR3: TGTGCCACCAGCGGGGATGGGGGCTGGGAGGGCTACACCTTC. Translating gives CATSGDGGWEGYTF.

This chain connects TRBV19 to TRBJ2-6, with D possibly being TRBD2 (6 bases). Deletions cut 10 bases from V and 0 bases from J, with 10 bases between. The germline V gene has CDR1 LNHDA and CDR2 SQIVND (reference sequence). The CDR3 runs 14 residues. The CDR3: CATDGSSGANVLTF. As DNA, the CDR3 is TGTGCCACCGACGGGAGCTCTGGGGCCAACGTCCTGACTTTC.

The chain employs TRBV10-3 and TRBJ2-7; D ambiguous. This CDR3 comprises 15 residues. The germline gives CDR1 ENHRY, CDR2 SYGVKD. V lost 3 bases to trimming and J lost 3 bases, with 15 bases between them. In DNA form, the CDR3 reads TGTGCCATCAGTGACGTGTCGACGTATGGCTACGAGCAGTACTTC. It encodes CAISDVSTYGYEQYF.

The chain couples TRBV29-1 to TRBJ1-6; 8 bases match TRBD1. V lost 7 bases and J lost 9; bases outside the gene matches: 14. Germline V gene data show CDR1 as SQVTM and CDR2 as ANQGSEA. CDR3 length: 15 residues. For the CDR3, the DNA is TGCAGCGCCTTGGCGGACAGGGTTTTCGGTTCACCCCTCCACTTT. Translating it yields CSALADRVFGSPLHF.

This clonotype was counted a few times. The chain couples TRBV6-6 to TRBJ1-2, with TRBD1 matching 7 bases. The CDR3 covers 14 residues. Losses at the gene ends were 4 bases for V and 4 bases for J; bases not matched to a gene: 6. In germline, CDR1 is MNHNY, CDR2 SVGAGI (reference sequence). The CDR3 DNA reads TGTGCCAGCAGTTTCCACCGGGACAGCTATGGCTACACCTTC. As protein: CASSFHRDSYGYTF.

This clonotype was detected a few times. The rearrangement joins TRBV2 to TRBJ1-5, with TRBD1 identical over 7 bases. CDR3 length: 14 amino acids. The V and J ends lost 7 bases and 8 bases, in that order; junction bases with no gene match: 11. Germline V gene lookup returns CDR1 SNHLY and CDR2 FYNNEI. The CDR3 region has the DNA TGTGCCAGCACCTCACAGGGGACGGAAAAGCCCCAGCATTTT. Translation gives CASTSQGTEKPQHF. Together with reference TRBV2 and TRBJ1-5, the CDR3 gives the full variable domain: EPEVTQTPSHQVTQMGQEVILRCVPISNHLYFYWYRQILGQKVEFLVSFYNNEISEKSEIFDDQFSVERPDGSNFTLKIRSTKLEDSAMYFCASTSQGTEKPQHFGDGTRLSIL.

The chain links TRBV15 to TRBJ1-2; tentatively, D is TRBD1 (6 bases). Trimming shortened V by 3 bases and J by 6 bases, and 17 bases separated the two germline ends. CDR1 and CDR2 (germline): LNHNV, YYDKDF (reference sequence). There are 15 residues in the CDR3. The CDR3 spells CATSSRKQGGNGYTF. CDR3 coding DNA: TGTGCCACCAGCAGTCGCAAACAGGGTGGAAATGGCTACACCTTC.

DNA of the CDR3: TGTGCCACCAGCAGCTGGGACAACTCCCACTATGGCTACACCTTC. It is translated as CATSSWDNSHYGYTF. V usage is TRBV15 and J usage is TRBJ1-2; the D gene is possibly TRBD1 (6 bases). The length of the CDR3 is 15 residues. Germline V CDR1 and CDR2: LNHNV, YYDKDF (reference sequence). The germline V and J ends were trimmed by 3 bases and 3 bases, with 14 bases remaining between them.